This TCR beta chain was sequenced in a study of OX40 agonist ivuxolimab in advanced cancers. About the study: From about 20 to 79 years was the age range, with a mean of around 54 years, and about 83% were male. The study reported partial responses in three patients: one hepatocellular carcinoma, two cutaneous melanoma.

This CDR3 has 16 residues. The V and J ends lost 5 bases and 3 bases respectively, with 18 bases between them. In germline, CDR1 is MDHEN, CDR2 SYDVKM. Method: immunoSEQ multiplex PCR; TCRdb's copy keeps in-frame clones and lacks some. The profile covers more than 50,000 clones, with 80% to 90% appearing a single time and around 5.2% taken by the ten largest. The source is an adult with an advanced solid tumor such as melanoma, head and neck, liver or kidney cancer. The chain employs TRBV28 and TRBJ2-3; TRBD1 or TRBD2 may be the D gene (5 bases each). Sample: CD4+ or CD8+ T cells sorted from blood, taken in a trial of the OX40 agonist ivuxolimab. DNA for the CDR3: TGTGCCAGCAGTATTGGGGGTATAGGAAAGACAGATACGCAGTATTTT. Translated, it gives CASSIGGIGKTDTQYF.